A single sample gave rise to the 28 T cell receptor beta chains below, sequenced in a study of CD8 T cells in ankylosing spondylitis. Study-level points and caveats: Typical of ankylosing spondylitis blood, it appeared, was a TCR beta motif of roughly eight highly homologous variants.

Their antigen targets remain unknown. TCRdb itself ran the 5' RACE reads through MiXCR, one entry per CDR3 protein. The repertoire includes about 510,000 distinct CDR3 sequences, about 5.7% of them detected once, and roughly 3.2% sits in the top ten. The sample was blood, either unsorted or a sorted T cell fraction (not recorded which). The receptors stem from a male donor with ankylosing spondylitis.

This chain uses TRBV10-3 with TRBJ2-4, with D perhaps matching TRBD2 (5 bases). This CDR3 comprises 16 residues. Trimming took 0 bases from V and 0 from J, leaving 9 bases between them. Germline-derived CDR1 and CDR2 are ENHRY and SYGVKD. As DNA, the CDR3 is TGTGCCATCAGTGAGTCGGTAGGACTAGCCAAAAACATTCAGTACTTC. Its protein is CAISESVGLAKNIQYF.

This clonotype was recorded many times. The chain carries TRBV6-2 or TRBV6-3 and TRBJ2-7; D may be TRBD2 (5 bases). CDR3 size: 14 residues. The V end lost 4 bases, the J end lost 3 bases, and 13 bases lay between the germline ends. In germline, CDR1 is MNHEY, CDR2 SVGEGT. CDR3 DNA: TGTGCCAGCAGTTCATGGGCCGGACTCTACGAGCAGTACTTC. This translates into CASSSWAGLYEQYF.

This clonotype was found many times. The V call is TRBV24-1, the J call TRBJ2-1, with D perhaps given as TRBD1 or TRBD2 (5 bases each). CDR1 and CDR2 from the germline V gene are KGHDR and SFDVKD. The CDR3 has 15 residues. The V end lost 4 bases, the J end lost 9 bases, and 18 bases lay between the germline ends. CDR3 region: CATSDLPGADGEQFF. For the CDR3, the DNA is TGTGCCACCAGTGACCTCCCCGGGGCAGACGGTGAGCAGTTCTTC.

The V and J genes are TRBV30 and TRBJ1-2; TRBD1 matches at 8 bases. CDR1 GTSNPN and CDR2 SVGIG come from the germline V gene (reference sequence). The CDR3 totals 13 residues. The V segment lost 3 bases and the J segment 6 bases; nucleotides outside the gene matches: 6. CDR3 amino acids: CAWRLGQGNGYTF. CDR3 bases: TGTGCCTGGAGACTAGGACAGGGTAATGGCTACACCTTC.

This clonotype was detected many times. The DNA of the CDR3 is TGTGCCAGCACCCGAGGCTCCTATAATTCACCCCTCCACTTT. This sequence encodes CASTRGSYNSPLHF. The rearrangement links TRBV2 to TRBJ1-6; D uncertain. This CDR3 is built from 14 residues. Trimming cost V 7 bases and J 0 bases, with 7 bases left between them. Germline CDR1 reads SNHLY; CDR2 reads FYNNEI.

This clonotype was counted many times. CDR3 sequence reads: CASSQKPWGDTSTDTQYF. The DNA for the CDR3 is TGTGCCAGCAGCCAAAAGCCGTGGGGGGATACTAGCACAGATACGCAGTATTTT. V is TRBV11-2 and J is TRBJ2-3, with D possibly being TRBD2 (6 bases). The CDR3 length is 18 residues. V lost 5 bases and J lost 0, with 21 bases in between. Germline assignment: CDR1 SGHAT and CDR2 FQNNGV.

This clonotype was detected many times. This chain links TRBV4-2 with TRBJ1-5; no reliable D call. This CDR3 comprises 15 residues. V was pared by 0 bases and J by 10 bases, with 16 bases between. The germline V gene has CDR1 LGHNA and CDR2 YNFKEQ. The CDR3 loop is CASSQDRGRLIPQHF. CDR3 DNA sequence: TGTGCCAGCAGCCAAGATCGAGGCAGGTTAATCCCCCAGCATTTT.

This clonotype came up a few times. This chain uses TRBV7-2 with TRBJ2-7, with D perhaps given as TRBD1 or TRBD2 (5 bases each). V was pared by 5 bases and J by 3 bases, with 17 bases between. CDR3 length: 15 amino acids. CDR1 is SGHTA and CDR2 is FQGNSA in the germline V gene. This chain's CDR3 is CASSLGAGNFYEQYF. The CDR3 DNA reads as TGTGCCAGCAGCCTCGGGGCAGGGAATTTCTACGAGCAGTACTTC.

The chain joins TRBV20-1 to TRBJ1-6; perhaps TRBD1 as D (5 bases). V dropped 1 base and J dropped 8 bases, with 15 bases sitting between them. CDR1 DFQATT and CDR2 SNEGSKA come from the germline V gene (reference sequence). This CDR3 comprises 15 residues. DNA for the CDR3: TGCAGTGCTAGAGGTTGGGGGGGGGTGGATTCACCCCTCCACTTT. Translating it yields CSARGWGGVDSPLHF.

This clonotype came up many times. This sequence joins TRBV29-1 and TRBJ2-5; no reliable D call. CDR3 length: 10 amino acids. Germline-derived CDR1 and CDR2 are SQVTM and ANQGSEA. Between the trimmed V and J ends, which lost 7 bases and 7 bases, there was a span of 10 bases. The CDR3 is CSGGGRTQYF. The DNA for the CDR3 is TGCAGCGGCGGCGGACGGACCCAGTACTTC.

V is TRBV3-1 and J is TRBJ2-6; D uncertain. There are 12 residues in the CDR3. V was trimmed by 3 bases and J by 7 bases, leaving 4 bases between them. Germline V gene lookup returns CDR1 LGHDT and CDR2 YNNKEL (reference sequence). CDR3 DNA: TGTGCCAGCAGCCACAGAGCCAACGTCCTGACTTTC. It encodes CASSHRANVLTF.

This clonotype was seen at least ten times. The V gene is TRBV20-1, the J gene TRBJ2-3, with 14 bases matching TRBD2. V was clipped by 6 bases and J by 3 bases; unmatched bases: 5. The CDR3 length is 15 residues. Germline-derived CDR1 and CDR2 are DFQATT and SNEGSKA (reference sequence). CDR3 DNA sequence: TGCAGTGCCCCGACTAGCGGGAGGGTGACAGATACGCAGTATTTT. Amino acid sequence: CSAPTSGRVTDTQYF.

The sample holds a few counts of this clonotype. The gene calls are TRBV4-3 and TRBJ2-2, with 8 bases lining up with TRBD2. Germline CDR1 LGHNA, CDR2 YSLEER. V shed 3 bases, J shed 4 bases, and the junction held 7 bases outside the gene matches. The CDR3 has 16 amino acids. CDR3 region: CASSHLAGSGTGELFF. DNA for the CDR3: TGCGCCAGCAGCCACTTAGCGGGGTCGGGCACCGGGGAGCTGTTTTTT.

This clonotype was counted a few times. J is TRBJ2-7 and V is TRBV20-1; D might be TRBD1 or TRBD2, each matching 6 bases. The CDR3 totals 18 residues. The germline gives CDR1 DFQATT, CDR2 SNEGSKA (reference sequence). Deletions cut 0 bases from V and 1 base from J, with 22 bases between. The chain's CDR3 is CSARDIFGSGQQSYEQYF. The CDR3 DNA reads TGCAGTGCTAGAGACATATTCGGGAGCGGACAGCAGTCCTACGAGCAGTACTTC.

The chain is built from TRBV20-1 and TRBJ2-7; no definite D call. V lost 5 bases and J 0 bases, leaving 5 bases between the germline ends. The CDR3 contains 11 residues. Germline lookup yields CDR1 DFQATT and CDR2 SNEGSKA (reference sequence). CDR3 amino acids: CSAHDSYEQYF. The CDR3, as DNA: TGCAGTGCTCACGACTCCTACGAGCAGTACTTC.

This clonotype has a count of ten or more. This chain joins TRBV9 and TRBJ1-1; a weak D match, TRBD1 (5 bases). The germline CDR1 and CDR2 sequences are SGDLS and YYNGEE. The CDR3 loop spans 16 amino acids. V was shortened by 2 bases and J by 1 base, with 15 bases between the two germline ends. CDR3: CASSVVRGIRNTEAFF. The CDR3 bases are TGTGCCAGCAGCGTCGTGCGGGGGATAAGGAACACTGAAGCTTTCTTT. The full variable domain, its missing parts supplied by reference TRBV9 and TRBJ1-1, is DSGVTQTPKHLITATGQRVTLRCSPRSGDLSVYWYQQSLDQGLQFLIQYYNGEERAKGNILERFSAQQFPDLHSELNLSSLELGDSALYFCASSVVRGIRNTEAFFGQGTRLTVV.

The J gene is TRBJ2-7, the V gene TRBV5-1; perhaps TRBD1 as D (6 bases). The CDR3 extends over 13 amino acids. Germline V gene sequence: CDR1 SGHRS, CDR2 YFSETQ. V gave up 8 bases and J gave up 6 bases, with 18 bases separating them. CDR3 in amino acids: CARGVGRGSEQYF. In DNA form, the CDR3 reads TGCGCCAGAGGAGTGGGAAGGGGGAGCGAGCAGTACTTC.

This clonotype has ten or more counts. The CDR3 loop is CAINFRGSEDGYTF. CDR3 nucleotide sequence: TGTGCCATCAACTTCAGGGGGAGCGAAGATGGCTACACCTTC. V and J are TRBV10-3 and TRBJ1-2; 7 bases match TRBD1. J was trimmed by 6 bases and V by 7 bases; bases with no gene match: 11. Germline CDR1 is ENHRY and CDR2 is SYGVKD. The length of the CDR3 is 14 residues.

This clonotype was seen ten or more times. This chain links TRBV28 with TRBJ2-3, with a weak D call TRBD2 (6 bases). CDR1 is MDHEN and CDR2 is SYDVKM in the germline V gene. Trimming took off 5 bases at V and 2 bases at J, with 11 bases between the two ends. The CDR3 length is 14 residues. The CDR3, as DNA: TGTGCCAGCAGTCGAGCGGGCCTCACAGATACGCAGTATTTT. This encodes CASSRAGLTDTQYF.

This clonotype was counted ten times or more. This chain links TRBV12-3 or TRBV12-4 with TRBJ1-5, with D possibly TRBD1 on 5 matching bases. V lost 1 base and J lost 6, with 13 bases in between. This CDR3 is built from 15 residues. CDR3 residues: CASSLGSPGTQPQHF. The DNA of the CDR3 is TGTGCCAGCAGTTTAGGATCCCCCGGGACTCAGCCCCAGCATTTT.

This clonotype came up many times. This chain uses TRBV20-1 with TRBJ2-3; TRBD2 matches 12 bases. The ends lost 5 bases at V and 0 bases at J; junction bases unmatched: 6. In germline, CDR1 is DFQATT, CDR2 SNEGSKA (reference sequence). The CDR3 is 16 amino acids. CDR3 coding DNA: TGCAGTGCTGTCCCCGGGACTAGCGGGAGCACAGATACGCAGTATTTT. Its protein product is CSAVPGTSGSTDTQYF.

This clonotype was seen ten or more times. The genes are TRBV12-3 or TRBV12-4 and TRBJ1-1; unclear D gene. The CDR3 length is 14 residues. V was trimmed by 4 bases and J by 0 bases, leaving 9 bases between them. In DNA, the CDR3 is TGTGCCAGCAGTTCATTTAGAGTGAACACTGAAGCTTTCTTT. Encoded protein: CASSSFRVNTEAFF.

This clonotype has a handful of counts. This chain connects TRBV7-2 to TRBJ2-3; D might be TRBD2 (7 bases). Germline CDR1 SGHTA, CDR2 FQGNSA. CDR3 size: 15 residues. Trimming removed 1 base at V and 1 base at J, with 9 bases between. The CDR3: CASSLEGGRTDTQYF. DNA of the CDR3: TGTGCCAGCAGCTTAGAGGGGGGGCGCACAGATACGCAGTATTTT.

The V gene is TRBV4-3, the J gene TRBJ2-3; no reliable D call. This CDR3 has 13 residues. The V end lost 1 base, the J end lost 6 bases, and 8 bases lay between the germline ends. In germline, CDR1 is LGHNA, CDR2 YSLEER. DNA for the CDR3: TGCGCCAGCAGCCAAGTGGTAATGGATACGCAGTATTTT. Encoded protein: CASSQVVMDTQYF.

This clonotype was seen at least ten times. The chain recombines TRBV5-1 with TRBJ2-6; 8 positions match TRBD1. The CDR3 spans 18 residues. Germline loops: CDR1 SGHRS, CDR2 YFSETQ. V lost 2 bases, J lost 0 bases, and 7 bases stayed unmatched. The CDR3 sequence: CASSFRGQGSSGANVLTF. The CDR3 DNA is TGCGCCAGCAGCTTCCGAGGACAGGGAAGCTCTGGGGCCAACGTCCTGACTTTC.

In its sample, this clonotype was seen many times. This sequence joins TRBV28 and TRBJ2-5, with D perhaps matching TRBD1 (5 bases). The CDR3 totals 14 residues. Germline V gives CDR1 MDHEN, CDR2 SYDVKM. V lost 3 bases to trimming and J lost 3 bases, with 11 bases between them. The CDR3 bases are TGTGCCAGCAGTTTCCGACAGCAGAAAGAGACCCAGTACTTC. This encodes CASSFRQQKETQYF.

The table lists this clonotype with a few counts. CDR3 DNA: TGTGCCAGCAGTTACTGGGGCGAGACCCAGTACTTC. This encodes CASSYWGETQYF. The J gene is TRBJ2-5, the V gene TRBV6-5; D might be TRBD1 (5 bases). Germline V gene sequence: CDR1 MNHEY, CDR2 SVGAGI. Trimming removed 1 base at V and 5 bases at J, with 5 bases between. This CDR3 spans 12 amino acids.

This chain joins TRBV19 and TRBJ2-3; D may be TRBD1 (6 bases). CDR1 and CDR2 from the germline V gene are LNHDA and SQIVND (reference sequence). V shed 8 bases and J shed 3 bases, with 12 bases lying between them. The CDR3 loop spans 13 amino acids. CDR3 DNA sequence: TGTGCCAGTGGTAACAGGGTTACAGATACGCAGTATTTT. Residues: CASGNRVTDTQYF.